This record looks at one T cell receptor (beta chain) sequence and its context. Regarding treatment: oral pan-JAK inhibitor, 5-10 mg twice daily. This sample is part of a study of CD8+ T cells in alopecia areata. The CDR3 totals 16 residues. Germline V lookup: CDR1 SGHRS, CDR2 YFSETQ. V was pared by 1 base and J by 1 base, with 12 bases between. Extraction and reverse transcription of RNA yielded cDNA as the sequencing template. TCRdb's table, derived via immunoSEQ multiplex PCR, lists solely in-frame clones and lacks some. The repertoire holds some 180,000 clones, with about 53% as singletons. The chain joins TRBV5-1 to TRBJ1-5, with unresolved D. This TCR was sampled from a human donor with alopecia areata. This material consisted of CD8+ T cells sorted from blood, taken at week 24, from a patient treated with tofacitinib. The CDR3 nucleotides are TGCGCCAGCAGCTTGAGCCCCCTAGGGAGCAATCAGCCCCAGCATTTT. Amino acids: CASSLSPLGSNQPQHF.